These 2 T cell receptor beta chains came from one sample sequenced in a study of cytomegalovirus exposure and HLA in healthy donors. Primers included in the PCR were 60 Vbeta and 13 Jbeta primers. Sequencing used immunoSEQ multiplex PCR; TCRdb keeps in-frame clones, though not all of them. The data show 150,000 to 200,000 clones, with roughly two thirds seen just once and approximately 3% held by the top ten. Sequencing used PBMCs. The receptors come from a young woman in good health and CMV-seronegative.

The chain employs TRBV2 and TRBJ1-4; D is undetermined. CDR1 and CDR2 (germline): SNHLY, FYNNEI. The CDR3 has 14 amino acids. V lost 6 bases to trimming and J lost 7 bases, with 15 bases between them. The CDR3 region has the DNA TGTGCCAGCAGGACCCGCGGGTGGGGTGAAAAACTGTTTTTT. It codes for CASRTRGWGEKLFF.

This chain connects TRBV18 to TRBJ1-4; D call uncertain. Germline assignment: CDR1 KGHSH and CDR2 LQKENI. V lost 3 bases and J lost 0, with 8 bases in between. The CDR3 covers 15 residues. CDR3 nucleotide sequence: TGTGCCAGCTCACCCGGGTCTGCAACTAATGAAAAACTGTTTTTT. As protein: CASSPGSATNEKLFF.